These T cell receptor beta chains were read from a single sample in a study of CD8 T cells in Susac syndrome. TCRdb called the immunoSEQ multiplex PCR reads again in MiXCR, with one record for every CDR3 protein. The sample comprises about 210,000 distinct CDR3 sequences, over 90% of which are singletons, and around 0.15% rests with the top ten. The sequencing sample was made of CD4+ T cells from PBMCs. The receptors originated from a human donor with Susac syndrome. CDR3s include the opening cysteine and the closing phenylalanine or tryptophan. Where a row states a size, it is once, few, many or the class of an expanded clone; other rows omit it.

clone_size	j_call	v_call	cdr3_aa
-	TRBJ2-2	TRBV6-6	CASSARDRGPGELFF
-	TRBJ2-4	TRBV19	CASSIGGLAKAKNIQYF
-	TRBJ2-3	TRBV9	CASSVVVAPDTQYF
-	TRBJ1-1	TRBV9	CASNSGTGLNTEAFF
-	TRBJ1-2	TRBV6-6	CASSYTGEGYTF
-	TRBJ1-1	TRBV13	CASSLGRGVGAFF
-	TRBJ2-7	TRBV18	CASSSSSGLGSYEQYF
-	TRBJ2-7	TRBV4-2	CASSQDIDGGQSYEQYF
-	TRBJ2-1	TRBV20-1	CSASQGRGNNEQFF
-	TRBJ2-3	TRBV20-1	CSASPILAGGRDTQYF
few	TRBJ1-5	TRBV20-1	CSARADSNQPQHF
-	TRBJ2-7	TRBV6-1	CASSEASDGYEQYF
once	TRBJ2-3	TRBV20-1	CSARAGGTDTQYF
-	TRBJ1-2	TRBV13	CASSPGPLRQGIKHGYTF
-	TRBJ2-2	TRBV29-1	CSVQLERDLNTGELFF
-	TRBJ1-5	TRBV30	CAWSLQGNQPQHF
-	TRBJ1-1	TRBV5-1	CASSLTVGDSRGAFF
-	TRBJ2-3	TRBV20-1	CSALRAVAGPSTDTQYF
once	TRBJ2-3	TRBV6-5	CASSYSLAGGTDTQYF
-	TRBJ2-1	TRBV5-4	CASSFRATVSYNEQFF
-	TRBJ2-1	TRBV28	CASSGYEQFF
-	TRBJ2-5	TRBV6-5	CASSYLQGARETQYF
-	TRBJ1-5	TRBV12-3/TRBV12-4	CASSLDAPMGNQPQHF
-	TRBJ1-5	TRBV6-2/TRBV6-3	CASSYSRQGGQPQHF
-	TRBJ2-1	TRBV20-1	CSARDLTSGSRNEQFF
-	TRBJ1-1	TRBV20-1	CSASLPGGRTEAFF
-	TRBJ1-2	TRBV7-8	CASSFGDSNYGYTF
-	TRBJ1-1	TRBV30	CAWLSALNTEAFF
-	TRBJ2-1	TRBV6-4	CASSVSSNNEQFF
-	TRBJ2-6	TRBV6-5	CASSYSVRDSGANVLTF
once	TRBJ1-1	TRBV2	CASSLLPGPPTEAFF
-	TRBJ1-1	TRBV29-1	CSVEGERNTEAFF
once	TRBJ1-1	TRBV20-1	CSAGVAATTEAFF
-	TRBJ2-2	TRBV29-1	CSVGDRANTGELFF
-	TRBJ2-7	TRBV5-6	CASSFRAVGTYEQYF
-	TRBJ1-6	TRBV7-2	CASSLTPSFNSPLHF
-	TRBJ1-2	TRBV28	CASSLSGDSLGYGYTF
-	TRBJ1-5	TRBV5-6	CASSPLGQPQHF
-	TRBJ1-1	TRBV30	CAWSDGAGGTEAFF
few	TRBJ1-4	TRBV25-1	CASSPNEKLFF
-	TRBJ2-5	TRBV20-1	CSARFAGGQETQYF
-	TRBJ1-1	TRBV15	CATSRTWDREGGGPNTEAFF
once	TRBJ2-3	TRBV12-3/TRBV12-4	CASSSDFPTGLFTDTQYF
-	TRBJ1-1	TRBV19	CASSILGTENTEAFF
-	TRBJ2-1	TRBV5-1	CASSLAEEWDEQFF